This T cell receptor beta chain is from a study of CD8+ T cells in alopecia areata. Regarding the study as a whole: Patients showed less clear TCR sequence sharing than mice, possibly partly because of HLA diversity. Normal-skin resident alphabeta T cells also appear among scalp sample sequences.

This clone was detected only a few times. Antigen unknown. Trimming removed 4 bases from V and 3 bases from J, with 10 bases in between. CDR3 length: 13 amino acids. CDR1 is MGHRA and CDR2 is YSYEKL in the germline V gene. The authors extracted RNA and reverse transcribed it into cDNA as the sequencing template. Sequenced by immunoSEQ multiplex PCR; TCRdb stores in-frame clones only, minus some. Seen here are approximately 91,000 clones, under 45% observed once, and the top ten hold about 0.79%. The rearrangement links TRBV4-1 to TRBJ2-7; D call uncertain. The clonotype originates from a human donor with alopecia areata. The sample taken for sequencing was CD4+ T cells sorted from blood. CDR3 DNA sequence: TGCGCCAGCAGCCTGACGTATTTCTACGAGCAGTACTTC. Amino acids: CASSLTYFYEQYF.